The rows below give T cell receptor beta chains drawn from one sample of a study of Graves' ophthalmopathy and Graves' hyperthyroidism. TCRdb analysed the multiplex PCR reads with MiXCR anew, one entry per CDR3 protein. The sample comprises over a million distinct CDR3 sequences, roughly 35% of which are singletons, and approximately 10% rests with the top ten. Sequencing was performed on peripheral blood or thyroid tissue (not recorded which). The receptors shown here come from an adult man with Graves' hyperthyroidism. Both conserved end residues are part of each CDR3. Each record gives: clone size, V gene, J gene, CDR3 protein. Part of the rows lack a size; the others show once, few, many or a class for expanded clones.

>NA|TRBV24-1|TRBJ2-2
CTTPARKPGELFF
>NA|TRBV5-1|TRBJ2-2
CASSPAEGNTGELFF
>once|TRBV11-2|NA
CASTLGPKGRTRDQPQYF
>few|TRBV6-5|TRBJ2-2
CASSYTGLPNTGELFF
>many|TRBV7-6|TRBJ2-5
CASSPRRLAGETQYF
>few|TRBV18|TRBJ1-4
CASSPAAKGEKLFF
>many|TRBV14|TRBJ1-1
CASSQDFYSEAFF
>few|TRBV12-3/TRBV12-4|TRBJ2-7
CASRPEMGEQYF
>NA|TRBV6-1|TRBJ1-5
CASSEQSGEDQPQHF
>many|TRBV5-1|TRBJ2-2
CASSFQSSTGELFF
>many|TRBV3-1|TRBJ1-5
CASSTTGQGGQPQHF
>few|TRBV9|TRBJ2-7
CASSQTGEYYEQYF
>NA|TRBV11-1|TRBJ2-5
CASSLSPGLEEETQYF
>NA|TRBV7-9|TRBJ2-2
CASSLMTNGGLAGELFF
>NA|TRBV5-5|TRBJ1-4
CASSVPGQGGEKLFF
>NA|TRBV5-5|TRBJ1-5
CASKRGQAGQPQHF
>NA|TRBV29-1|TRBJ2-3
CSVSRTGGTDTQYF
>many|TRBV29-1|TRBJ1-3
CSVDGWRSGNTIYF
>many|TRBV20-1|TRBJ2-2
CSARGAGGLTGELFF
>few|TRBV12-3/TRBV12-4|TRBJ1-6
CASAPGLASPLHF
>few|TRBV7-2|TRBJ1-2
CASSQDAPGDTVYYGYTF
>NA|TRBV10-3|TRBJ1-1
CAIRFDRGGGTEAFF
>many|TRBV12-3/TRBV12-4|TRBJ2-2
CASSLAGGLTGELFF
>many|TRBV6-5|TRBJ1-2
CASSSTGYYGYTF
>many|TRBV19|TRBJ1-4
CASSVTGLNEKLFF
>few|TRBV27|TRBJ1-6
CASRRNWDSPLHF
>many|TRBV2|TRBJ2-2
CASGPTLGITGELFF
>many|TRBV29-1|TRBJ2-5
CSVEARVEETQYF
>few|TRBV10-3|TRBJ1-1
CASSYSEVGTEAFF
>many|TRBV5-6|TRBJ2-7
CASARTGDYEQYF
>NA|TRBV10-3|TRBJ1-5
CATSQGRGQPQHF
>many|TRBV19|TRBJ2-7
CASVAQSNPYEQYF
>many|TRBV11-1|TRBJ2-7
CASNFYEQYF
>few|TRBV6-5|TRBJ1-2
CASRTGHPRNGYTF
>many|TRBV19|TRBJ1-6
CASQRTDYNSPLHF
>NA|TRBV10-3|TRBJ1-1
CAISEGSTEAFF
>once|TRBV19|TRBJ1-2
CASSGQVQWGYTF
>NA|TRBV10-3|TRBJ1-2
CATRDRGSGYTF
>few|TRBV9|TRBJ2-7
CASRRLDNSYEQYF
>many|TRBV20-1|TRBJ1-5
CSARDQVGEGYSNQPQHF
>many|TRBV7-2|TRBJ1-2
CASSLQQGGYGYTF
>few|TRBV7-2|TRBJ1-1
CASRRTRDNTEAFF
>NA|TRBV6-6|TRBJ2-5
CASSWASGSQETQYF
>NA|TRBV7-2|TRBJ2-7
CASSLFGSGRTSGTLSYEQYF
>many|TRBV10-2|TRBJ2-2
CASSPVSGAGELFF
>once|TRBV7-7|TRBJ2-5
CASSLHTGTQETQYF
>once|TRBV10-3|TRBJ1-1
CAISAQGDTEAFF
>many|TRBV15|TRBJ1-5
CATSRDAGNNQPQHF
>few|TRBV6-2/TRBV6-3|TRBJ2-7
CASSYISTPNYEQYF
>NA|TRBV7-9|TRBJ2-7
CASSQKQGQSYEQYF
>NA|TRBV29-1|TRBJ1-2
CSVEVERDYGYTF
>many|TRBV20-1|TRBJ2-7
CSASRSSYEQYF
>many|TRBV10-1|TRBJ2-2
CASSERYTGELFF
>NA|TRBV7-6|TRBJ2-7
CASSLGRSGAGYEQYF
>NA|TRBV29-1|TRBJ2-3
CSVVPPAPSTDTQYF
>NA|TRBV29-1|TRBJ1-2
CSVEDQGTSYGYTF
>NA|TRBV12-3/TRBV12-4|TRBJ2-7
CASSLGSRGGSYEQYF